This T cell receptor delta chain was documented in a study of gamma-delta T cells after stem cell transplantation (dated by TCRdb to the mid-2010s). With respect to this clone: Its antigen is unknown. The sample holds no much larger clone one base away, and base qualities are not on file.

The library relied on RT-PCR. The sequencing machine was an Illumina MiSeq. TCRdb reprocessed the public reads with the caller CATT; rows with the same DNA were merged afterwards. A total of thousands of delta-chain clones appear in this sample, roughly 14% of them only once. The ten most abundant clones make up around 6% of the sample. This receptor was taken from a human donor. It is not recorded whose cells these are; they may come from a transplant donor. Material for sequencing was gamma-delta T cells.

The CDR3 region has the sequence CALGELPSLRFTGGYAWSALTAQLFF. The DNA sequence is given as TGTGCTCTTGGGGAACTTCCCTCCCTACGTTTTACTGGGGGATACGCGTGGTCTGCTTTGACAGCACAACTCTTCTTT. The chain links TRDV1 with TRDJ2; 13 bases in the middle match TRDD3. According to the germline V gene, CDR1 reads TSWWSYY and CDR2 reads QGS. V is pruned by 0 bases and J by 0 bases, leaving 25 bases of the junction without a gene match. The CDR3 goes from the cysteine to the phenylalanine over 26 residues. The only DNA kept is the CDR3, 78 bases in frame from the first base.